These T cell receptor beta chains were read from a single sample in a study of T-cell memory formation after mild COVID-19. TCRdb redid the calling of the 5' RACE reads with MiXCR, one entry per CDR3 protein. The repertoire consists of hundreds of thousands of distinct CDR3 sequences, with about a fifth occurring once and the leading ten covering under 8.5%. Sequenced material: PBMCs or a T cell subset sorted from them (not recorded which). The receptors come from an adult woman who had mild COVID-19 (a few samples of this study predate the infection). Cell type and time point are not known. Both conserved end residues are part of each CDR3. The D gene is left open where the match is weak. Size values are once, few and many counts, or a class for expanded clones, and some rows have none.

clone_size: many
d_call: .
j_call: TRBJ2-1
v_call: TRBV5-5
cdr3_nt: TGTGCCAGCAGCGTGGGACTTCGGAATGAGCAGTTCTTC
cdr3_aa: CASSVGLRNEQFF

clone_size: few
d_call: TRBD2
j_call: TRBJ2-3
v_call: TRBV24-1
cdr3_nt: TGTGCCACCAGTGACCCCGCCTGGAGTAGCGGGAGCACAGATACGCAGTATTTT
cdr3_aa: CATSDPAWSSGSTDTQYF

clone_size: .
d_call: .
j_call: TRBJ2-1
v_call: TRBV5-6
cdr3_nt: TGTGCCAGCAGAAGGAGGGGTTTAAATGAGCAGTTCTTC
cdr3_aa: CASRRRGLNEQFF

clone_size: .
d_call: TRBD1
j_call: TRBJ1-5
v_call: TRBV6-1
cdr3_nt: TGTGCCAGCAGTGAAGTCGCCGGGACAGGCAGACCCCAGCATTTT
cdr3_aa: CASSEVAGTGRPQHF

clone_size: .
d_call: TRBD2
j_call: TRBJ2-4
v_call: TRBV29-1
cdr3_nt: TGCAGCACTGGGGGGGGAAACATTCAGTACTTC
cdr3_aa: CSTGGGNIQYF

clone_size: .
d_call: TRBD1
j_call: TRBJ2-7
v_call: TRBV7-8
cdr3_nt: TGTGCCAGCAGCTTACCCCAGGACAGGGTTGGTTACGAGCAGTACTTC
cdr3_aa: CASSLPQDRVGYEQYF

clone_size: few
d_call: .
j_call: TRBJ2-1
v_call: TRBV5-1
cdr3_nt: TGCGCCAGCAGCACGGGACTTTACAATGAGCAGTTCTTC
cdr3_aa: CASSTGLYNEQFF

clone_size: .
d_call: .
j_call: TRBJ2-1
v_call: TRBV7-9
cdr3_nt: TGTGCCAGCAAGTGGGAAGAGGATTCGGAGCAGTTCTTC
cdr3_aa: CASKWEEDSEQFF

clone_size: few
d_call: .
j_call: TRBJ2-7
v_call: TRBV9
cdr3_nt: TGTGCCAGCAGCGTAGGAACCCAAGGGGTCTACGAGCAGTACTTC
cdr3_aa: CASSVGTQGVYEQYF

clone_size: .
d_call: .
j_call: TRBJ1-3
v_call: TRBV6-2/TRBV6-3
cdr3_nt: TGTGCCAGCAGTTACACGGGACATCCGAACTCTGGAAACACCATATATTTT
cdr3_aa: CASSYTGHPNSGNTIYF

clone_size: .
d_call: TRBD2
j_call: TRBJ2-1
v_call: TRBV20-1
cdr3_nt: TGCAGTGCTCCTCCCCTTGCGGGTCGCGGGAGCGATGAGCAGTTCTTC
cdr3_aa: CSAPPLAGRGSDEQFF

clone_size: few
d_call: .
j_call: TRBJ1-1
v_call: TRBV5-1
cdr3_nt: TGCGCCAGCAGCTCCGGAGGGGGTAACACTGAAGCTTTCTTT
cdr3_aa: CASSSGGGNTEAFF

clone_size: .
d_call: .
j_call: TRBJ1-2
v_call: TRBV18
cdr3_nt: TGTGCCAGCTCACCACGAGAGGGATCCTATGGCTACACCTTC
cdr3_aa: CASSPREGSYGYTF

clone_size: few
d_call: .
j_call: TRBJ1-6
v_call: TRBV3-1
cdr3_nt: TGTGCCAGCAGCGGTAACGGGAATTCACCCCTCCACTTT
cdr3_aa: CASSGNGNSPLHF

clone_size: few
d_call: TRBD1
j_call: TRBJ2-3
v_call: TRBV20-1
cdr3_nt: TGCAGTGCGCCACCACAGGGGCACGGCACAGATACGCAGTATTTT
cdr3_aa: CSAPPQGHGTDTQYF

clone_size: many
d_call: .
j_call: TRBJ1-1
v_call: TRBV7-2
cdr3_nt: TGTGCCAGCAGCTTAGGGGGCCCTGAAGCTTTCTTT
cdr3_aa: CASSLGGPEAFF

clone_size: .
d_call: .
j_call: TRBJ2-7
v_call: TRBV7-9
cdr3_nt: TGTGCCAGCAGCTCCGGGACGGGGGCTTGGGAGCAGTACTTC
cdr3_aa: CASSSGTGAWEQYF

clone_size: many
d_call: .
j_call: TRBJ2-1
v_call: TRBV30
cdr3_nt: TGTGCCTGGAACAGGGAGGGTAACAATGAGCAGTTCTTC
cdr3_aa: CAWNREGNNEQFF

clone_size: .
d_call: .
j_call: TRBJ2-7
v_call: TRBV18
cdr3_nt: TGTGCCAGCTCACCCCCCGGGACGGTGTCCTACGAGCAGTACTTC
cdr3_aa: CASSPPGTVSYEQYF

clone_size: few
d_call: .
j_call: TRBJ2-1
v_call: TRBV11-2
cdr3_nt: TGTGCCAGCAGCACGGGAACGGAAATCAATCAGCAGTTCTTC
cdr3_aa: CASSTGTEINQQFF

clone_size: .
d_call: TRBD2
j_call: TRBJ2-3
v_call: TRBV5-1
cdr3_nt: TGCGCCAGCAGCTTGGGATCCGGTCGTCTAGCGGGCACAGATACGCAGTATTTT
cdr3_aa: CASSLGSGRLAGTDTQYF

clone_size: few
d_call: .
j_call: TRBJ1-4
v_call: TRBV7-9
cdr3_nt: TGTGCCAGCAGTTTACAGGTTGAAAAACTGTTTTTT
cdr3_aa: CASSLQVEKLFF